One and the same sample provided the 24 T cell receptor beta chains below, sequenced in a study of blood T cell repertoires in COVID-19. Data came from immunoSEQ multiplex PCR; TCRdb stores just in-frame clones and leaves some out. In the table there are approximately 310,000 clones, 87% of which are singletons. The specimen was peripheral blood. Every receptor here comes from a man aged 50 or older with active or convalescent COVID-19.

The chain uses TRBV9 and TRBJ1-4, with a tentative D call TRBD1 (6 bases). Germline loops: CDR1 SGDLS, CDR2 YYNGEE. The CDR3 length is 16 residues. V was pared by 0 bases and J by 5 bases, with 14 bases between. DNA of the CDR3: TGTGCCAGCAGCGTAGGACAGGCCGTTGGGAATGAAAAACTGTTTTTT. As protein: CASSVGQAVGNEKLFF.

The chain combines TRBV28 with TRBJ1-3; D not certain. Between the trimmed V and J ends, which lost 1 base and 4 bases, there was a span of 11 bases. CDR3 length: 15 residues. The germline V gene encodes CDR1 MDHEN and CDR2 SYDVKM. The chain's CDR3 is CASSLSGLGGNTIYF. Here the CDR3 DNA reads TGTGCCAGCAGTTTATCTGGGTTGGGCGGAAACACCATATATTTT.

V usage is TRBV7-9 and J usage is TRBJ1-1, with a weak D call TRBD1 (5 bases). Trimming shortened V by 5 bases and J by 3 bases, and 7 bases separated the two germline ends. The CDR3 sequence is 12 residues long. Per the germline V gene, CDR1 is SEHNR and CDR2 is FQNEAQ (reference sequence). As DNA, the CDR3 is TGTGCCAGCAGCGACAGCTACACTGAAGCTTTCTTT. Amino acids: CASSDSYTEAFF.

The chain carries TRBV6-6 and TRBJ1-2; D not resolved. CDR1 and CDR2 from the germline V gene are MNHNY and SVGAGI (reference sequence). The CDR3 extends over 13 amino acids. V lost 7 bases to trimming and J lost 5 bases, with 14 bases between them. In DNA, the CDR3 is TGTGCCAGCAATCCCTCGCGGGGTTATGGCTACACCTTC. Encoded protein: CASNPSRGYGYTF.

This chain joins TRBV2 and TRBJ2-1, with TRBD1 matching over 7 bases. CDR1 and CDR2 (germline): SNHLY, FYNNEI. The CDR3 consists of 14 residues. Unmatched junction bases numbered 4, after V lost 7 bases and J lost 1 base. In nucleotides, the CDR3 is TGTGCCAGCACTGGGACAGTTTCCTACAATGAGCAGTTCTTC. Its translation: CASTGTVSYNEQFF.

This clone appeared a few times. The V gene is TRBV12-3 or TRBV12-4, the J gene TRBJ2-7; maybe TRBD1 (6 bases). Trimming removed 5 bases from V and 4 bases from J, with 12 bases in between. The CDR3 length is 13 residues. The CDR3 spells CASSVVQGYEQYF. CDR3 sequence (DNA): TGTGCCAGCAGTGTGGTACAGGGTTACGAGCAGTACTTC.

The chain combines TRBV19 with TRBJ2-3; D is perhaps TRBD2 (6 bases). Trimming removed 6 bases from V and 1 base from J, with 14 bases in between. CDR3 size: 15 residues. CDR1 and CDR2 (germline): LNHDA, SQIVND (reference sequence). CDR3 region: CASRPRDFRTDTQYF. The DNA of the CDR3 is TGTGCCAGTAGACCCCGGGACTTTCGCACAGATACGCAGTATTTT.

The chain is built from TRBV7-3 and TRBJ2-3, with 8 bases fitting TRBD2. The J segment lost 10 bases and the V segment lost 5 bases, leaving 8 bases of the junction unmatched. Germline V gives CDR1 SGHTA, CDR2 FQGTGA. The CDR3 loop spans 13 amino acids. The CDR3 nucleotides read TGTGCCAGCAGCCCCGGACTAGCAGGTCCGCAGTATTTT. Translation gives CASSPGLAGPQYF.

This clone turned up a few times. V is TRBV19 and J is TRBJ1-1; TRBD1 agrees at 10 bases. The ends lost 4 bases at V and 0 bases at J; junction bases unmatched: 5. The CDR3 contains 16 residues. Looked up from germline, CDR1 is LNHDA and CDR2 is SQIVND (reference sequence). The CDR3 loop reads CASSTRTGGLNTEAFF. CDR3 nucleotides: TGTGCCAGTAGTACACGGACAGGGGGTTTGAACACTGAAGCTTTCTTT.

The chain carries TRBV4-1 and TRBJ2-7; TRBD2 aligns across 7 bases. Germline assignment: CDR1 MGHRA and CDR2 YSYEKL. This CDR3 comprises 15 residues. J gave up 6 bases and V 0 bases, and 8 bases lay outside the gene matches. The CDR3 region is CASSQEERLAGEQYF. CDR3 bases: TGCGCCAGCAGCCAAGAGGAGAGACTAGCAGGCGAGCAGTACTTC.

This rearrangement joins TRBV10-3 to TRBJ1-1; 7 nucleotides line up with TRBD1. After removal of 4 bases from V and 1 base from J, the junction contained 6 bases not matched to a gene. Looked up from germline, CDR1 is ENHRY and CDR2 is SYGVKD. This CDR3 spans 15 amino acids. CDR3 loop: CAISARQGPNTEAFF. As DNA, the CDR3 is TGTGCCATCAGTGCCAGACAGGGACCGAACACTGAAGCTTTCTTT.

This clone was detected only a few times. The chain is built from TRBV30 and TRBJ1-3; D gene uncertain. CDR1 is GTSNPN, CDR2 SVGIG, per germline (reference sequence). The CDR3 runs to 15 residues. V lost 0 bases, J lost 4 bases, and 13 bases lay in between. The CDR3 bases are TGTGCCTGGAGTGTCGGGTCCCCGGGAGGAAACACCATATATTTT. Translated: CAWSVGSPGGNTIYF. Full variable domain (outside the CDR3, taken from reference TRBV30 and TRBJ1-3): SQTIHQWPATLVQPVGSPLSLECTVEGTSNPNLYWYRQAAGRGLQLLFYSVGIGQISSEVPQNLSASRPQDRQFILSSKKLLLSDSGFYLCAWSVGSPGGNTIYFGEGSWLTVV.

This clone appeared once. J is TRBJ1-1 and V is TRBV19; D is unclear. The V gene's germline CDR1 is LNHDA and CDR2 SQIVND (reference sequence). This CDR3 is built from 15 residues. Trimming removed 5 bases at V and 1 base at J, with 14 bases between. DNA of the CDR3: TGTGCCAGTAGTCCTCAAAGTGCAGGGAACACTGAAGCTTTCTTT. It encodes CASSPQSAGNTEAFF.

The V gene is TRBV9, the J gene TRBJ1-1, with D possibly matching TRBD1 (5 bases). In germline, CDR1 is SGDLS, CDR2 YYNGEE. Trimming removed 3 bases from V and 0 bases from J, with 12 bases in between. The CDR3 contains 15 residues. The CDR3: CASSAGIGMNTEAFF. In DNA form, the CDR3 reads TGTGCCAGCAGCGCAGGGATTGGGATGAACACTGAAGCTTTCTTT.

The rearrangement uses TRBV24-1 and TRBJ2-3; 9 bases line up with TRBD1. V was clipped by 9 bases and J by 2 bases; unmatched bases: 11. The germline V gene encodes CDR1 KGHDR and CDR2 SFDVKD. The CDR3 covers 16 residues. The CDR3 bases are TGTGCCACCGGGGTCCAGGACAGGGGAAACACAGATACGCAGTATTTT. Translating it yields CATGVQDRGNTDTQYF.

This clone came up once. J is TRBJ1-1 and V is TRBV6-2 or TRBV6-3; D unclear. Per germline, CDR1 MNHEY and CDR2 SVGEGT. There are 14 residues in the CDR3. Trimming removed 4 bases at V and 0 bases at J, with 9 bases between. The DNA for the CDR3 is TGTGCCAGCAGTTCCGCTTGGCTGAACACTGAAGCTTTCTTT. Translated: CASSSAWLNTEAFF.

J is TRBJ1-6 and V is TRBV27; a weak D match, TRBD1 (6 bases). Germline V lookup: CDR1 MNHEY, CDR2 SMNVEV (reference sequence). Trimming took off 4 bases at V and 11 bases at J, with 12 bases between the two ends. This CDR3 contains 13 residues. This CDR3 reads CASSSETGTPLHF. CDR3 sequence (DNA): TGTGCCAGCAGTTCCGAGACAGGCACACCCCTCCACTTT.

The genes are TRBV30 and TRBJ1-3; perhaps TRBD1 as D (5 bases). This CDR3 is built from 13 residues. Germline CDR1 and CDR2: GTSNPN and SVGIG (reference sequence). V lost 5 bases, J lost 3 bases, and 11 bases lay in between. The CDR3 protein is CAWAGGNGNTIYF. The CDR3 DNA is TGTGCCTGGGCCGGGGGGAATGGAAACACCATATATTTT.

The gene calls are TRBV12-3 or TRBV12-4 and TRBJ2-7, with D perhaps matching TRBD2 (6 bases). The CDR3 is made up of 12 amino acids. Written as DNA, the CDR3 is TGTGCTAACGGGGGTCTCCGCTACGAGCAGTACTTC. It is translated as CANGGLRYEQYF.

The V gene is TRBV19, the J gene TRBJ1-1, with 9 nucleotides matching TRBD1. After removal of 4 bases from V and 5 bases from J, the junction contained 8 bases not matched to a gene. CDR1 is LNHDA and CDR2 is SQIVND in the germline V gene (reference sequence). The CDR3 runs 15 residues. CDR3 protein: CASSRNRGRGTEAFF. In DNA form, the CDR3 reads TGTGCCAGTAGTAGGAACAGGGGGCGCGGTACTGAAGCTTTCTTT.

J is TRBJ2-3 and V is TRBV7-2; 7 bases agree with TRBD2. The CDR3 has 14 amino acids. Germline V CDR1 and CDR2: SGHTA, FQGNSA. Unmatched junction bases numbered 8, after V lost 7 bases and J lost 4 bases. CDR3: CASKRDYASDTQYF. The DNA of the CDR3 is TGTGCCAGCAAGCGGGATTACGCGTCAGATACGCAGTATTTT.

The CDR3, as DNA: TGTGCCAGCAGCTTAGGGGGCGACCAGCCCCAGCATTTT. It is translated as CASSLGGDQPQHF. The V gene is TRBV7-9, the J gene TRBJ1-5, with a tentative D call TRBD1 (5 bases). There are 13 residues in the CDR3. Looked up from germline, CDR1 is SEHNR and CDR2 is FQNEAQ (reference sequence). V was trimmed by 1 base and J by 7 bases, leaving 8 bases between them.

The gene calls are TRBV7-3 and TRBJ2-2, with D perhaps matching TRBD2 (5 bases). From germline, CDR1 is SGHTA and CDR2 FQGTGA. This CDR3 contains 14 residues. Trimming removed 5 bases from V and 6 bases from J, with 13 bases in between. CDR3 region: CASSNVEGAGELFF. In DNA, the CDR3 is TGTGCCAGCAGCAACGTAGAGGGCGCCGGGGAGCTGTTTTTT.

The gene calls are TRBV3-1 (or the pseudogene TRBV3-2) and TRBJ2-5; a weak D match, TRBD1 (5 bases). The CDR3 consists of 13 residues. V lost 3 bases to trimming and J lost 5 bases, with 10 bases between them. Germline-derived CDR1 and CDR2 are LGHDT and YNNKEL (reference sequence). CDR3 sequence: CASSHRVVETQYF. In DNA, the CDR3 is TGTGCCAGCAGCCACAGGGTAGTGGAGACCCAGTACTTC.